This entry lists 7 T cell receptor beta chains sequenced from one sample in a study of cytomegalovirus exposure and HLA in healthy donors. PCR amplification relied on 60 Vbeta primers (plus 13 Jbeta primers). Sequencing used immunoSEQ multiplex PCR; TCRdb keeps in-frame clones, though not all of them. Its listing shows approximately 120,000 clones. Sequencing was carried out using PBMCs. The receptors here all came from a woman aged 60-75 years in good health and CMV-seronegative.

This chain uses TRBV14 with TRBJ2-5; 9 nucleotides match TRBD2. Germline V gives CDR1 SGHDN, CDR2 FVKESK. The CDR3 loop spans 14 amino acids. Trimming took 1 base from V and 3 from J; bases not matched to a gene: 0. This chain's CDR3 is CASSQGLAEETQYF. DNA of the CDR3: TGTGCCAGCAGCCAAGGACTAGCGGAAGAGACCCAGTACTTC.

DNA of the CDR3: TGCGCCAGCAGCCAAGTTTTCAACGAGCAGTACTTC. Translating it yields CASSQVFNEQYF. The genes are TRBV4-1 and TRBJ2-7; D ambiguous. V lost 1 base to trimming and J lost 5 bases, with 6 bases between them. CDR1 is MGHRA and CDR2 is YSYEKL in the germline V gene. The CDR3 contains 12 residues.

The rearrangement links TRBV10-3 to TRBJ2-1; 9 nucleotides match TRBD1. The CDR3 consists of 17 residues. With V trimmed by 2 bases and J by 2 bases, 7 bases remained unmatched. Germline-derived CDR1 and CDR2 are ENHRY and SYGVKD. The CDR3: CAISEPGTGKTYNEQFF. In nucleotides, the CDR3 is TGTGCCATCAGTGAGCCTGGGACAGGGAAAACCTACAATGAGCAGTTCTTC.

This chain connects TRBV9 to TRBJ1-2, with D uncertain. This CDR3 has 13 residues. Trimming cost V 0 bases and J 8 bases, with 11 bases left between them. Germline V CDR1 and CDR2: SGDLS, YYNGEE. The CDR3 nucleotides are TGTGCCAGCAGCGTAGGCCCCGCGGGGGGCTACACCTTC. Translating it yields CASSVGPAGGYTF.

The rearrangement links TRBV5-4 to TRBJ1-2, with 8 bases fitting TRBD1. Trimming removed 4 bases from V and 6 bases from J; junction bases left unmatched: 17. Germline values: CDR1 SGHNT, CDR2 YYREEE (reference sequence). The CDR3 contains 17 residues. CDR3 loop: CASSLQGQGATYNGYTF. The CDR3 DNA is TGTGCCAGCAGCCTACAGGGGCAGGGGGCGACTTATAATGGCTACACCTTC.

The rearrangement uses TRBV6-5 and TRBJ2-6, with D perhaps TRBD1 (5 bases). Germline assignment: CDR1 MNHEY and CDR2 SVGAGI. The V end lost 2 bases, the J end lost 0 bases, and 5 bases lay between the germline ends. The length of the CDR3 is 15 residues. The CDR3 DNA is TGTGCCAGCAGTTACCAGGGCTCTGGGGCCAACGTCCTGACTTTC. Protein product: CASSYQGSGANVLTF.

V gene TRBV7-6 combines with J gene TRBJ2-7; D may be TRBD2 (6 bases). This CDR3 spans 13 amino acids. Germline CDR1 and CDR2: SGHVS and FNYEAQ. V shed 8 bases and J shed 0 bases, with 11 bases lying between them. The CDR3 coding sequence is TGTGCCAGCTCCTCCGGGGGCTCCTACGAGCAGTACTTC. It translates to CASSSGGSYEQYF.